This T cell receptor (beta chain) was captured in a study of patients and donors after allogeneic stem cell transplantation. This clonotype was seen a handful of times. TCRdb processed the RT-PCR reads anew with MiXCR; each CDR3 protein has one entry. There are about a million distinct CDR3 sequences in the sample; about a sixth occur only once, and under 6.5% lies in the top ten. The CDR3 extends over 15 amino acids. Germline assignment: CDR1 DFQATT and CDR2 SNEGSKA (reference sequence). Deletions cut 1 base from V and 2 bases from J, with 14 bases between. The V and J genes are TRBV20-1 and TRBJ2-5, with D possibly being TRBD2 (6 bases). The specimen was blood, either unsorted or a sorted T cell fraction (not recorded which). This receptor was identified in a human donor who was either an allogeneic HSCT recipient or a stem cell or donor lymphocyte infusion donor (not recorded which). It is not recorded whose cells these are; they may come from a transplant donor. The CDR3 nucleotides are TGCAGTGCTAGAGTGCGGGGAGCCACTCAAGAGACCCAGTACTTC. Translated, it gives CSARVRGATQETQYF.